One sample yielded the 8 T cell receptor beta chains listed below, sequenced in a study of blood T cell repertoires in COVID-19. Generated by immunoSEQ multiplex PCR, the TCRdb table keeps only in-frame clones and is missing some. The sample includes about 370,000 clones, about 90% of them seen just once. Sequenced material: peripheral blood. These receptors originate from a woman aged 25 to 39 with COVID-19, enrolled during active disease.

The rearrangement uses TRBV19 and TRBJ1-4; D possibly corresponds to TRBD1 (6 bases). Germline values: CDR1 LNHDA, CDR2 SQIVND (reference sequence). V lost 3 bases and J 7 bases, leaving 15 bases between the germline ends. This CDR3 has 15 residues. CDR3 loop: CASSIKQGKGEKLFF. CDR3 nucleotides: TGTGCCAGTAGTATTAAACAGGGAAAAGGTGAAAAACTGTTTTTT.

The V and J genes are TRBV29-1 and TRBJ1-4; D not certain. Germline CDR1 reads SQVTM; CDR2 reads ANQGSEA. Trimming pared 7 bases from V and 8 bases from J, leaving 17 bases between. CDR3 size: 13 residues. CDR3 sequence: CSASTSTREKLFF. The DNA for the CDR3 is TGCAGCGCATCGACGTCTACGAGGGAAAAACTGTTTTTT.

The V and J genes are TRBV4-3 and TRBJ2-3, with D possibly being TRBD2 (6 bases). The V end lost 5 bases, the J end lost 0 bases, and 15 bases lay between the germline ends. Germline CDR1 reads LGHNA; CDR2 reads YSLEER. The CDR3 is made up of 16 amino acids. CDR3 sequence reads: CASSWDSGASTDTQYF. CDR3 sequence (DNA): TGCGCCAGCAGCTGGGATAGCGGAGCTAGCACAGATACGCAGTATTTT.

The CDR3 loop is CASEPQGEQGIESSPLHF. Here the CDR3 DNA reads TGTGCCAGCGAGCCCCAGGGGGAACAGGGCATCGAGAGTTCACCCCTCCACTTT. This chain connects TRBV3-1 (or the pseudogene TRBV3-2) to TRBJ1-6; 7 positions match TRBD1. Germline V gives CDR1 LGHDT, CDR2 YNNKEL (reference sequence). This CDR3 is 18 amino acids long. V trimming: 8 bases; J trimming: 9 bases; junction bases outside the gene matches: 22.

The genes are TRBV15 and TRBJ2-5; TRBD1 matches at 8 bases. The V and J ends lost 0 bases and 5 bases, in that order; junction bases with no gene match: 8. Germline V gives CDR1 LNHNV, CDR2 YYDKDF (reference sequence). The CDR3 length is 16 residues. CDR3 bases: TGTGCCACCAGCAGAGATCGGACCGGACAGGGTGAGACCCAGTACTTC. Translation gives CATSRDRTGQGETQYF.

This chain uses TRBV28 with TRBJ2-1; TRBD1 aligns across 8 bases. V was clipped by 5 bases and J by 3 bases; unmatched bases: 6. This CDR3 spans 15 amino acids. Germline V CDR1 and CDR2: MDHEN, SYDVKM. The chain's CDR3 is CASSDGQGNYNEQFF. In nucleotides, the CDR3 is TGTGCCAGCAGTGATGGACAGGGTAACTACAATGAGCAGTTCTTC.

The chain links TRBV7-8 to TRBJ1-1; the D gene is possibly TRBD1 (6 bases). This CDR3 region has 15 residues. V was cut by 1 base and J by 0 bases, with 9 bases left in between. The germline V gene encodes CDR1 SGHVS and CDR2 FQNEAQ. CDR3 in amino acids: CASSLGDNLNTEAFF. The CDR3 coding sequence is TGTGCCAGCAGCTTAGGGGACAACTTGAACACTGAAGCTTTCTTT.

This CDR3 reads CASSAQGTSGGTDTQYF. CDR3 sequence (DNA): TGTGCCAGCAGCGCCCAGGGGACTAGCGGGGGCACAGATACGCAGTATTTT. The chain employs TRBV7-8 and TRBJ2-3; 13 nucleotides align to TRBD2. CDR3 length: 17 amino acids. In germline, CDR1 is SGHVS, CDR2 FQNEAQ. V lost 5 bases to trimming and J lost 1 base; unmatched junction nucleotides: 6.